One and the same sample provided the 14 T cell receptor beta chains below, sequenced in a study of regulatory T cells in long-lasting Graves disease. Library construction for TCR beta used iRepertoire HTBI primers and Arm-PCR of CDR3 regions. From the multiplex PCR reads, TCRdb called clonotypes with MiXCR, one entry per CDR3 protein. The table lists approximately 360,000 distinct CDR3 sequences, about 12% of them singletons. Regarding time point: newly diagnosed GD, antithyroid drugs for less than 3 months. RNA from PBMCs was the source of the TCR library. This sample also belongs to another study, concerning T cells in Graves' hyperthyroidism and ophthalmopathy.

The sequencing used peripheral blood mononuclear cells (PBMCs), collected at new diagnosis, from a patient treated with antithyroid drugs. The receptor set was obtained from a woman aged 18-29 years with Graves disease.

This clonotype was counted ten times or more. The rearrangement links TRBV9 to TRBJ1-2; D unclear. Germline V gene sequence: CDR1 SGDLS, CDR2 YYNGEE. Trimming pared 5 bases from V and 4 bases from J, leaving 21 bases between. The CDR3 runs 16 residues. DNA of the CDR3: TGTGCCAGCAGACATTTCTCCGGGCAGGAACCCTATGGCTACACCTTC. Translated, it gives CASRHFSGQEPYGYTF.

The table lists this clonotype with many counts. This rearrangement joins TRBV5-5 to TRBJ1-1; D perhaps matches TRBD1 (5 bases). V lost 4 bases to trimming and J lost 3 bases, with 13 bases between them. CDR1 is SGHKS, CDR2 YYEKEE, per germline (reference sequence). The CDR3 is made up of 14 amino acids. The CDR3 DNA follows: TGTGCCAGCAGCGCACCTTTGACAGACACTGAAGCTTTCTTT. It yields the protein CASSAPLTDTEAFF.

In this sample, this clonotype turned up many times. V usage is TRBV6-5 and J usage is TRBJ2-5; D could derive from TRBD1 or TRBD2 (6 bases each). The CDR3 runs 15 residues. Trimming cost V 2 bases and J 9 bases, with 19 bases left between them. CDR1 MNHEY and CDR2 SVGAGI come from the germline V gene. In DNA form, the CDR3 reads TGTGCCAGCAGTTACGAGGGGGGCCCCAGGTCGGCCCAGTACTTC. Translation gives CASSYEGGPRSAQYF.

CDR3 in amino acids: CSASSLGRDTEAFF. The CDR3, as DNA: TGCAGTGCTAGTAGCTTAGGGCGAGACACTGAAGCTTTCTTT. V is TRBV20-1 and J is TRBJ1-1; unclear D gene. The CDR3 spans 14 residues. Germline-derived CDR1 and CDR2 are DFQATT and SNEGSKA (reference sequence). V was pared by 3 bases and J by 3 bases, with 14 bases between.

This clonotype was counted many times. The V call is TRBV2, the J call TRBJ2-2; D perhaps matches TRBD1 (7 bases). The CDR3 has 14 residues. Germline-derived CDR1 and CDR2 are SNHLY and FYNNEI. The V end lost 2 bases, the J end lost 6 bases, and 10 bases lay between the germline ends. CDR3: CASSEQGEAGELFF. The CDR3 DNA sequence: TGTGCCAGCAGTGAACAGGGGGAGGCCGGGGAGCTGTTTTTT.

Regarding this clonotype: The junction departs from germline at one end; a sequencing error may be responsible. The rearrangement links TRBV20-1 to TRBJ2-5; 10 nucleotides align to TRBD1. The CDR3 spans 14 residues. Per germline, CDR1 DFQATT and CDR2 SNEGSKA (reference sequence). CDR3 region: CSARKGQGGETQDF. For the CDR3, the DNA is TGCAGTGCTAGAAAAGGACAGGGGGGCGAGACCCAGGACTTC.

This clonotype showed up many times. The chain has TRBV20-1 and TRBJ1-6, with 8 bases identical to TRBD1. Germline CDR1 is DFQATT and CDR2 is SNEGSKA (reference sequence). Losses at the gene ends were 4 bases for V and 3 bases for J; bases not matched to a gene: 5. This CDR3 has 15 residues. Here the CDR3 reads CSATRDRIYNSPLHF. The CDR3 region has the DNA TGCAGTGCTACCCGGGACAGGATCTATAATTCACCCCTCCACTTT.

This clonotype was counted many times. This chain links TRBV19 with TRBJ2-7; tentative D call: TRBD2 (5 bases). From germline, CDR1 is LNHDA and CDR2 SQIVND (reference sequence). This CDR3 is built from 14 residues. V lost 4 bases to trimming and J lost 0 bases, with 10 bases between them. The CDR3 sequence is CASSSRETSYEQYF. As DNA, the CDR3 is TGTGCCAGTAGTAGCCGGGAAACCTCCTACGAGCAGTACTTC.

This clonotype was counted at least ten times. The chain has TRBV19 and TRBJ2-2; 12 bases are shared with TRBD2. V lost 6 bases, J lost 3 bases, and 5 bases stayed unmatched. CDR3 length equals 16 residues. The germline V gene encodes CDR1 LNHDA and CDR2 SQIVND (reference sequence). For the CDR3, the DNA is TGTGCCAGTAGCTACACTAGCGGGAGGTACACCGGGGAGCTGTTTTTT. This translates into CASSYTSGRYTGELFF.

The table lists this clonotype with many counts. The chain has TRBV12-3 or TRBV12-4 and TRBJ2-1; D call uncertain. The CDR3 is 15 amino acids. Trimming stripped 2 bases from V and 6 bases from J, with 14 bases between. The CDR3 sequence is CASSLRMTGVNEQFF. In DNA, the CDR3 is TGTGCCAGCAGTTTAAGAATGACCGGCGTCAATGAGCAGTTCTTC.

This clonotype has at least ten counts. This rearrangement joins TRBV13 to TRBJ2-1; 12 bases line up with TRBD1. This CDR3 is built from 15 residues. Trimming cost V 4 bases and J 12 bases; bases outside gene matches: 10. Germline CDR1 PRHDT, CDR2 FYEKMQ (reference sequence). The DNA for the CDR3 is TGTGCCAGCAGCTCTGGGACAGGGGGCTGGGTTGCGCAGTTCTTC. As protein: CASSSGTGGWVAQFF. The complete variable domain, with remaining parts taken from reference TRBV13 and TRBJ2-1, reads AAGVIQSPRHLIKEKRETATLKCYPIPRHDTVYWYQQGPGQDPQFLISFYEKMQSDKGSIPDRFSAQQFSDYHSELNMSSLELGDSALYFCASSSGTGGWVAQFFGPGTRLTVL.

This clonotype showed up many times. The chain carries TRBV12-3 or TRBV12-4 and TRBJ2-3; 7 bases are shared with TRBD1. This CDR3 is built from 11 residues. V was pared by 5 bases and J by 11 bases, with 4 bases of the junction left unmatched. CDR3 in DNA: TGTGCCAGCAGTAAGACAGGGTGGCAGTATTTT. It specifies CASSKTGWQYF.

This clonotype was picked up many times. The CDR3 loop is CASSDARTDPLTQYF. CDR3 sequence (DNA): TGTGCCAGCAGCGACGCACGGACAGATCCGTTAACGCAGTATTTT. V is TRBV7-3 and J is TRBJ2-3; a possible D gene is TRBD1 (6 bases). The V end was cut by 5 bases, the J end by 9 bases, with 21 bases between. This CDR3 region has 15 residues. Germline V gene data show CDR1 as SGHTA and CDR2 as FQGTGA.

This chain uses TRBV6-1 with TRBJ2-5, with TRBD2 matching over 7 bases. Per the germline V gene, CDR1 is MNHNS and CDR2 is SASEGT. The length of the CDR3 is 13 residues. The J segment lost 5 bases and the V segment lost 7 bases, leaving 7 bases of the junction unmatched. CDR3 region: CASTRLAGETQYF. CDR3 DNA: TGTGCCAGCACCCGACTAGCAGGGGAGACCCAGTACTTC.